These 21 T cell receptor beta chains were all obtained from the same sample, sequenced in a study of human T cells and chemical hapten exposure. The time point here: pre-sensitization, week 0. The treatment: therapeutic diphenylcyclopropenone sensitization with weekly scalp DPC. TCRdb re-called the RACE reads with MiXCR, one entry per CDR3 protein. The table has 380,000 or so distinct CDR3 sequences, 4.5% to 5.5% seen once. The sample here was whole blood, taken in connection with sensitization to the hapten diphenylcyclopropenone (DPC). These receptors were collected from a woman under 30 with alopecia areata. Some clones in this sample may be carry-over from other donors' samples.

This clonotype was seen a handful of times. The CDR3 DNA reads TGTGCCAGCAGTCGGACAGGGGGCGGGTACAATGAGCAGTTCTTC. This translates into CASSRTGGGYNEQFF. The chain uses TRBV2 and TRBJ2-1; TRBD1 matches 11 bases. Germline trimming cut 5 bases from V and 4 bases from J; bases unmatched to any gene: 4. Looked up from germline, CDR1 is SNHLY and CDR2 is FYNNEI. This CDR3 has 15 residues.

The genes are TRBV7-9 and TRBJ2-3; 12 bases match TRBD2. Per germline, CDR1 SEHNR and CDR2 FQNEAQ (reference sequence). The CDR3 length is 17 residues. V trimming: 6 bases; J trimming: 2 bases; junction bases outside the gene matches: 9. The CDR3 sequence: CASSGGLAGTFTDTQYF. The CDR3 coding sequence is TGTGCCAGCAGTGGCGGACTAGCGGGAACCTTCACAGATACGCAGTATTTT. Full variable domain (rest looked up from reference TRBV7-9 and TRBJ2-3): DTGVSQNPRHKITKRGQNVTFRCDPISEHNRLYWYRQTLGQGPEFLTYFQNEAQLEKSRLLSDRFSAERPKGSFSTLEIQRTEQGDSAMYLCASSGGLAGTFTDTQYFGPGTRLTVL.

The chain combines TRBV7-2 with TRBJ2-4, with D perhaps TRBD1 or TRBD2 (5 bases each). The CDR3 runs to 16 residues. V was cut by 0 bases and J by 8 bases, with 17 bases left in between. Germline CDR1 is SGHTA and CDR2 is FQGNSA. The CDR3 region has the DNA TGTGCCAGCAGCTTAGCCACTCGTGGGGCGCGGGACATTCAGTACTTC. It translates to CASSLATRGARDIQYF. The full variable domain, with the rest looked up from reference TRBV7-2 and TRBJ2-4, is GAGVSQSPSNKVTEKGKDVELRCDPISGHTALYWYRQSLGQGLEFLIYFQGNSAPDKSGLPSDRFSAERTGGSVSTLTIQRTQQEDSAVYLCASSLATRGARDIQYFGAGTRLSVL.

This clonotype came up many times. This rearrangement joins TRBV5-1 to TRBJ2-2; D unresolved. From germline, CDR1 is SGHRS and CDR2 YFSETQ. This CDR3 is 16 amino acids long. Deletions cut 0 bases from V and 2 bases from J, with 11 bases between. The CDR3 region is CASSLASGANTGELFF. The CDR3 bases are TGCGCCAGCAGCTTGGCTTCCGGAGCCAACACCGGGGAGCTGTTTTTT.

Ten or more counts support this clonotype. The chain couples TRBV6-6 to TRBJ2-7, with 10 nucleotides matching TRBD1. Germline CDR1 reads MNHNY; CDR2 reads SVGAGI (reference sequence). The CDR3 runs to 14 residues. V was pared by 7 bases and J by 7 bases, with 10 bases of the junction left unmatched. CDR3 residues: CASNPGTGVGEQYF. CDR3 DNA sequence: TGTGCCAGCAACCCCGGGACAGGGGTAGGGGAGCAGTACTTC.

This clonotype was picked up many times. The CDR3 sequence: CASSPQTGRGTEAFF. The DNA of the CDR3 is TGTGCCAGCAGCCCCCAGACAGGGAGAGGCACTGAAGCTTTCTTT. V usage is TRBV7-2 and J usage is TRBJ1-1; 7 bases agree with TRBD1. CDR3 size: 15 residues. Per the germline V gene, CDR1 is SGHTA and CDR2 is FQGNSA. Trimming cost V 5 bases and J 4 bases; bases outside gene matches: 10.

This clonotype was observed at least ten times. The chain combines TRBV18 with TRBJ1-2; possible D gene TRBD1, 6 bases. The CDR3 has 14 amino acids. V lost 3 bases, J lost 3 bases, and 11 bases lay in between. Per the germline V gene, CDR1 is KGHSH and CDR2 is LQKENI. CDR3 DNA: TGTGCCAGCTCACCTAAGGGGGGGCACTATGGCTACACCTTC. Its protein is CASSPKGGHYGYTF.

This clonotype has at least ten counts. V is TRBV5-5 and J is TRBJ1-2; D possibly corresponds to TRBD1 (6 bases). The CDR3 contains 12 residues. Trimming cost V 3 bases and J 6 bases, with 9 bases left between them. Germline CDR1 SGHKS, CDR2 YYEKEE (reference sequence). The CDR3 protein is CASSSGQNGYTF. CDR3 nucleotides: TGTGCCAGCAGCTCCGGACAGAATGGCTACACCTTC.

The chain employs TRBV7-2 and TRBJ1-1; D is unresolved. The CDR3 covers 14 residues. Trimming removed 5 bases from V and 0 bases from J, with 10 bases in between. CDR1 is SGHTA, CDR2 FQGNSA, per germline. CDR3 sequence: CASSTTDLNTEAFF. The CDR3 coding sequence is TGTGCCAGCAGCACGACCGACCTGAACACTGAAGCTTTCTTT.

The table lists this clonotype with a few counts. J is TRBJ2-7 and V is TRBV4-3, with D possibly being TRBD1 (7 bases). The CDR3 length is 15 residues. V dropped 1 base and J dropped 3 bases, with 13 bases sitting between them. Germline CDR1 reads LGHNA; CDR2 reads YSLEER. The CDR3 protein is CASSQGSQGGYEQYF. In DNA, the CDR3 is TGCGCCAGCAGCCAAGGAAGTCAGGGGGGCTACGAGCAGTACTTC.

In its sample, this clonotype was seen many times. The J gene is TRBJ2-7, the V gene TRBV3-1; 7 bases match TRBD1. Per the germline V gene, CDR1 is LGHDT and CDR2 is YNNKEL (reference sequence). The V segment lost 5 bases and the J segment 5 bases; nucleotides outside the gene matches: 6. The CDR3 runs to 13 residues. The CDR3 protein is CASSWTGPNEQYF. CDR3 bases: TGTGCCAGCAGCTGGACAGGTCCTAACGAGCAGTACTTC.

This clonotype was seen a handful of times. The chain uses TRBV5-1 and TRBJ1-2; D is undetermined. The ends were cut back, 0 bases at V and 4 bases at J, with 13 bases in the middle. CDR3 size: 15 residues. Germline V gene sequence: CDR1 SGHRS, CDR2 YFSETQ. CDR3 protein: CASSLDRQRAYGYTF. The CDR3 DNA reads TGCGCCAGCAGCTTGGACAGACAAAGGGCCTATGGCTACACCTTC.

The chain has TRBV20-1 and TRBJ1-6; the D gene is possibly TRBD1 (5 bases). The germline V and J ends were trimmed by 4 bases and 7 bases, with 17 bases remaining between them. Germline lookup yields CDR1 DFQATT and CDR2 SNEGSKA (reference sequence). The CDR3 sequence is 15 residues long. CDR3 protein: CSATMDPRVNSPLHF. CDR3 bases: TGCAGTGCTACCATGGACCCCAGGGTGAATTCACCCCTCCACTTT.

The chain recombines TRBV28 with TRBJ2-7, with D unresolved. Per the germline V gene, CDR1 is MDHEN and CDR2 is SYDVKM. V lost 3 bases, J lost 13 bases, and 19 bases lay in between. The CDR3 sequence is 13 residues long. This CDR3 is CASSLAQQSIPYF. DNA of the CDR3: TGTGCCAGCAGTTTGGCTCAGCAATCAATCCCATACTTC.

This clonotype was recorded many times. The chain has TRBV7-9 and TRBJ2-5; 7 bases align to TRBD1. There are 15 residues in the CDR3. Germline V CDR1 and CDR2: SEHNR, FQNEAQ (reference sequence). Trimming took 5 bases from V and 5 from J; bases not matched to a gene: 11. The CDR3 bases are TGTGCCAGCAGCCGAACAGGGGCCGGCGCCGAGACCCAGTACTTC. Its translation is CASSRTGAGAETQYF.

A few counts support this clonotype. CDR3 DNA: TGTGCCAGCAGCGCCGGGACAGCTAATGAAAAACTGTTTTTT. Its protein product is CASSAGTANEKLFF. The chain combines TRBV4-2 with TRBJ1-4; 7 bases match TRBD1. The V segment lost 5 bases and the J segment 3 bases; nucleotides outside the gene matches: 3. Germline V gives CDR1 LGHNA, CDR2 YNFKEQ. The CDR3 length is 14 residues.

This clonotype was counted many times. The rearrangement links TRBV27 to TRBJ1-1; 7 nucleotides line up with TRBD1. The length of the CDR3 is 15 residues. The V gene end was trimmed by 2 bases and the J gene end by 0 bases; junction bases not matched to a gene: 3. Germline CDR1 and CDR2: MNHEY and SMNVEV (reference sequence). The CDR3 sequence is CASSLDRAMNTEAFF. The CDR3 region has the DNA TGTGCCAGCAGTTTAGACAGGGCCATGAACACTGAAGCTTTCTTT.

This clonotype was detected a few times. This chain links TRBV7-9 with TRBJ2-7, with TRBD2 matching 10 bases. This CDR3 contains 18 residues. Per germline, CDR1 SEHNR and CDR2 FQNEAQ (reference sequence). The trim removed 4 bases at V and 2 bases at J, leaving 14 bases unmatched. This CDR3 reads CASSYYVTTSGVTYEQYF. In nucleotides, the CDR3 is TGTGCCAGCAGCTATTACGTGACAACTAGCGGGGTAACCTACGAGCAGTACTTC. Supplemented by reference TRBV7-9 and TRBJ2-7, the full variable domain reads DTGVSQNPRHKITKRGQNVTFRCDPISEHNRLYWYRQTLGQGPEFLTYFQNEAQLEKSRLLSDRFSAERPKGSFSTLEIQRTEQGDSAMYLCASSYYVTTSGVTYEQYFGPGTRLTVT.

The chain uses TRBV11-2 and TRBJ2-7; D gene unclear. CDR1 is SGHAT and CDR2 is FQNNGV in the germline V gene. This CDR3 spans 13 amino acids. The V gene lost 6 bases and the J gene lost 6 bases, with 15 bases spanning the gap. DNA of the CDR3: TGTGCCAGCAGTTACGGACGGTGGAGCGAGCAGTACTTC. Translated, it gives CASSYGRWSEQYF.

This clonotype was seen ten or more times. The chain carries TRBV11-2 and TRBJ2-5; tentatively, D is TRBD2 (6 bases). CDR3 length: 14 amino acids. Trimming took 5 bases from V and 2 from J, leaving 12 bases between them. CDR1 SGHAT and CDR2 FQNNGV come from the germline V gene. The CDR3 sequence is CASSHRREQETQYF. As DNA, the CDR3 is TGTGCCAGCAGCCACAGGAGGGAACAAGAGACCCAGTACTTC.

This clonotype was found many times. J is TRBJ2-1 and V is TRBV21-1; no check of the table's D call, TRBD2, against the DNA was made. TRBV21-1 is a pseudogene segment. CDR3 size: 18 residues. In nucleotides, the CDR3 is TGTGCCAGCAGCAAAGTATGGCCTAGCGGGGGAGCCTACAATGAGCAGTTCTTC. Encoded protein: CASSKVWPSGGAYNEQFF.